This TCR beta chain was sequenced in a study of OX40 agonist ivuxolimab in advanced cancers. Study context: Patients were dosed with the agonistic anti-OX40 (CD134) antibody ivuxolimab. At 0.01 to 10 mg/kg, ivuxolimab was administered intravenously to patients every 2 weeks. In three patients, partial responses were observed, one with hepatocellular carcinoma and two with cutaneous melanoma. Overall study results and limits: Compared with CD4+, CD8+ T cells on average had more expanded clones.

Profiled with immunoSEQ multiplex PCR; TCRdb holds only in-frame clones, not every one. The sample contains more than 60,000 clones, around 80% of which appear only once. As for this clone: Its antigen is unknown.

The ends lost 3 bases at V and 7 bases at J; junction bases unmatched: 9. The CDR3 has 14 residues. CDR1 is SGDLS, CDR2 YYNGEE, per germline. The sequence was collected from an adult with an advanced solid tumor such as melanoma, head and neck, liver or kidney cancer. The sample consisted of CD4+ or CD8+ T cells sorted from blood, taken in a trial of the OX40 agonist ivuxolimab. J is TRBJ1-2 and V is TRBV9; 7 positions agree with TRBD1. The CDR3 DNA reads TGTGCCAGCAGCGCCGGACCAGGGGGTGTTGGCTACACCTTC. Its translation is CASSAGPGGVGYTF.